These T cell receptor beta chains were read from a single sample in a study of regulatory T cells in long-lasting Graves disease. TCRdb redid the calling of the multiplex PCR reads with MiXCR, one entry per CDR3 protein. This table has a few hundred thousand distinct CDR3 sequences, roughly 12% appearing once. These same records also appear under a second study, on T cells in Graves' hyperthyroidism and ophthalmopathy.

The starting material was peripheral blood mononuclear cells (PBMCs), obtained at new diagnosis, from a patient treated with antithyroid drugs. All receptors come from a woman between 18 and 30 years old with Graves disease. CDR3s include the opening cysteine and the closing phenylalanine or tryptophan. The D gene is left open where the match is weak. Clone size is not always given. Where it is, it says once, few, many or a class for expanded clones.

CASSPRGQGYNEQFF	TGTGCCAGCTCACCAAGAGGACAGGGGTACAATGAGCAGTTCTTC	TRBD1	few	TRBV18	TRBJ2-1
CASSLDRPSRGFF	TGTGCCAGCAGCTTAGATCGGCCGTCAAGAGGGTTCTTC	NA	many	TRBV11-2	TRBJ2-1
CSAPNTTGTGDEKLFF	TGCAGTGCTCCCAATACCACCGGGACAGGGGATGAAAAACTGTTTTTT	TRBD1	NA	TRBV20-1	TRBJ1-4
CASSFYTRFSPGTGAIRSPLHF	TGTGCCAGCAGTTTTTATACGCGATTCAGTCCCGGGACAGGGGCCATCCGGTCACCCCTCCACTTT	TRBD1	many	TRBV12-3/TRBV12-4	TRBJ1-6
CSATPGQGWAFQETQYF	TGCAGTGCTACACCGGGACAGGGGTGGGCCTTCCAAGAGACCCAGTACTTC	TRBD1	many	TRBV20-1	TRBJ2-5
CASSSRGRDNEQFF	TGTGCCAGCAGTTCTCGGGGGAGGGACAATGAGCAGTTCTTC	TRBD2	many	TRBV6-5	TRBJ2-1
CSASYMLRIATDTQYF	TGCAGTGCTAGTTATATGCTGAGAATTGCGACAGATACGCAGTATTTT	NA	many	TRBV20-1	TRBJ2-3
CASSLGDYGYTF	TGTGCCAGCAGCTTAGGGGACTATGGCTACACCTTC	NA	many	TRBV28	TRBJ1-2
CASSYPGQYEAFF	TGTGCCAGCAGTTACCCGGGACAGTATGAAGCTTTCTTT	TRBD1	many	TRBV6-5	TRBJ1-1
CSAATDGNTEAFF	TGCAGCGCTGCCACGGACGGGAACACTGAAGCTTTCTTT	NA	NA	TRBV29-1	TRBJ1-1
CASNNRDIGPDQPQHF	TGTGCCAGCAATAACCGGGACATAGGTCCCGATCAGCCCCAGCATTTT	NA	many	TRBV12-3/TRBV12-4	TRBJ1-5
CASSLGGLADNEQFF	TGTGCCAGCAGCTTAGGTGGACTAGCGGACAATGAGCAGTTCTTC	TRBD2	many	TRBV11-2	TRBJ2-1
CASSLNSPLHF	TGTGCCAGCAGCTTAAATTCACCCCTCCACTTT	NA	many	TRBV28	TRBJ1-6
CASSQEVGVGETQYF	TGCGCCAGCAGCCAAGAGGTCGGGGTCGGCGAGACCCAGTACTTC	NA	many	TRBV4-3	TRBJ2-5
CASSPLKHAYEQYF	TGTGCCAGCAGCCCTCTGAAGCATGCCTACGAGCAGTACTTC	NA	many	TRBV11-2	TRBJ2-7
CASSLGGRSYEQYF	TGTGCCAGCAGCTTAGGGGGCAGGTCCTACGAGCAGTACTTC	NA	many	TRBV7-2	TRBJ2-7
CASMFLTGQDNGYAF	TGTGCCAGCATGTTCCTGACGGGACAGGACAATGGCTACGCCTTC	TRBD1	NA	TRBV2	TRBJ1-2
CASSSQEGDRAYEQYF	TGTGCCAGCAGCTCGCAAGAAGGGGACAGGGCCTACGAGCAGTACTTC	TRBD1	many	TRBV7-6	TRBJ2-7
CATRSGSNYGYTF	TGTGCCACCAGATCGGGCAGCAACTATGGCTACACCTTC	NA	NA	TRBV15	TRBJ1-2
CASSLQGTYRNEQFF	TGTGCCAGCAGCCTACAGGGTACGTATAGGAATGAGCAGTTCTTC	NA	NA	TRBV6-1	TRBJ2-1
CASSRLPRQGLFDQPQHF	TGCGCCAGCAGCCGACTTCCCCGACAGGGTTTATTCGATCAGCCCCAGCATTTT	TRBD1	many	TRBV5-1	TRBJ1-5
CASAGSYGWSNQPQHF	TGTGCCAGCGCCGGATCGTATGGGTGGAGCAATCAGCCCCAGCATTTT	NA	many	TRBV6-2/TRBV6-3	TRBJ1-5
CASSIWDRDEKLFF	TGTGCCAGTAGTATATGGGACAGGGATGAAAAACTGTTTTTT	TRBD1	few	TRBV19	TRBJ1-4
CASSHGTSGNEQFF	TGCGCCAGCAGCCATGGGACTAGCGGCAATGAGCAGTTCTTC	TRBD2	NA	TRBV4-1	TRBJ2-1
CASSEGSYGRDSGAKNIQYF	TGTGCCAGCAGTGAAGGAAGTTACGGGAGGGATTCGGGGGCCAAAAACATTCAGTACTTC	TRBD2	NA	TRBV6-1	TRBJ2-4
CASCTGTDYQPQHF	TGTGCCAGCTGTACCGGGACAGACTATCAGCCCCAGCATTTT	TRBD1	few	TRBV28	TRBJ1-5
CATSRAGGNRAANTEAFF	TGTGCCACCAGCAGAGCAGGGGGAAACAGGGCGGCGAACACTGAAGCTTTCTTT	TRBD1	NA	TRBV15	TRBJ1-1
CASSRPGGSSYNEQFF	TGTGCCAGCAGCCGCCCCGGGGGAAGCTCCTACAATGAGCAGTTCTTC	NA	many	TRBV27	TRBJ2-1
CASSIRYQETQYF	TGTGCCAGCAGTATTCGGTACCAAGAGACCCAGTACTTC	NA	NA	TRBV27	TRBJ2-5
CASSPWGRETQYF	TGTGCCAGCAGCCCCTGGGGGAGGGAGACCCAGTACTTC	NA	many	TRBV11-2	TRBJ2-5
CSASERSNQPQHF	TGCAGTGCTAGTGAGAGAAGCAATCAGCCCCAGCATTTT	NA	many	TRBV20-1	TRBJ1-5
CSVHHPPRGTEAFF	TGCAGCGTCCATCATCCCCCCAGGGGAACTGAAGCTTTCTTT	NA	many	TRBV29-1	TRBJ1-1
CASRIGETQYF	TGTGCCAGCAGAATTGGGGAAACCCAGTACTTC	NA	many	TRBV7-8	TRBJ2-5
CASSSRLRVKPYEQYF	TGTGCCAGCAGTTCCAGATTGAGGGTGAAGCCGTACGAGCAGTACTTC	NA	many	TRBV27	TRBJ2-7
CASSYSRLASGEQFF	TGTGCCAGCAGTTACTCGAGGCTAGCTAGCGGGGAGCAGTTCTTC	TRBD2	many	TRBV6-2/TRBV6-3	TRBJ2-1
CSVGGVETQYF	TGCAGCGTTGGAGGGGTCGAGACCCAGTACTTC	NA	NA	TRBV29-1	TRBJ2-5
CASTAAGVGYNEQFF	TGTGCCAGCACCGCAGCGGGAGTCGGTTACAATGAGCAGTTCTTC	TRBD2	many	TRBV7-2	TRBJ2-1
CASSLTTGDAYEQYF	TGTGCCAGCAGCTTAACCACAGGGGATGCCTACGAGCAGTACTTC	TRBD1	many	TRBV7-2	TRBJ2-7
CASSREWDNEQFF	TGTGCCAGCAGCCGAGAGTGGGACAATGAGCAGTTCTTC	NA	many	TRBV7-6	TRBJ2-1
CASSLYRGMNTEAFF	TGTGCCAGCAGTTTGTACAGGGGCATGAACACTGAAGCTTTCTTT	TRBD1	many	TRBV28	TRBJ1-1
CASSTDRKNTEAFF	TGTGCCAGCAGTACCGACAGGAAGAACACTGAAGCTTTCTTT	NA	many	TRBV6-2/TRBV6-3	TRBJ1-1
CSARDQSGWTLLYGYTF	TGCAGTGCTAGAGATCAGTCGGGGTGGACCCTTCTCTATGGCTACACCTTC	NA	few	TRBV20-1	TRBJ1-2
CAISETTGYTF	TGTGCCATCAGTGAAACGACGGGCTACACCTTC	NA	many	TRBV10-3	TRBJ1-2
CASSFEASNTGELFF	TGTGCCAGCAGTTTTGAGGCATCGAACACCGGGGAGCTGTTTTTT	NA	many	TRBV12-3/TRBV12-4	TRBJ2-2